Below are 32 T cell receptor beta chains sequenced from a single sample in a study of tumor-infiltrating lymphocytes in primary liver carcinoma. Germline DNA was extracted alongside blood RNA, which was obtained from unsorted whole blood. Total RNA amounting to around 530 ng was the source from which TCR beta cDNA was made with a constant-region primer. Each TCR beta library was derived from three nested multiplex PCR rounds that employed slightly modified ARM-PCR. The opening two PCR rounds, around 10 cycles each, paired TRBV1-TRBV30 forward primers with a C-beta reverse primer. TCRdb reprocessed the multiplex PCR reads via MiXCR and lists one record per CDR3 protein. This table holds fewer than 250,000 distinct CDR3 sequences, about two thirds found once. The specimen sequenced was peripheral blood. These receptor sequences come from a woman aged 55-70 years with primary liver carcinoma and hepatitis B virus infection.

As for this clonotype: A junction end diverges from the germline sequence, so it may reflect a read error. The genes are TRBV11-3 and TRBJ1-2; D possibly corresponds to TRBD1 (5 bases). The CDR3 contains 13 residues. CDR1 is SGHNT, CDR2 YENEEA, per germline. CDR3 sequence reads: CASSPDTNYGHIF. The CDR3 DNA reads TGTGCCAGCAGCCCGGACACTAACTATGGCCACATCTTC. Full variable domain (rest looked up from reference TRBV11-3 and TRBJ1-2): EAGVVQSPRYKIIEKKQPVAFWCNPISGHNTLYWYLQNLGQGPELLIRYENEEAVDDSQLPKDRFSAERLKGVDSTLKIQPAELGDSAVYLCASSPDTNYGHIFGSGTRLTVV.

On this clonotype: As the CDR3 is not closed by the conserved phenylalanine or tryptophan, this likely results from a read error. The CDR3 protein is CAGSYSGRLGNEQFL. In DNA, the CDR3 is TGTGCCGGCAGTTACAGCGGGAGGCTCGGCAATGAGCAGTTCCTC. The rearrangement links TRBV6-5 to TRBJ2-1; 9 nucleotides line up with TRBD2. CDR1 and CDR2 (germline): MNHEY, SVGAGI. The CDR3 totals 15 residues.

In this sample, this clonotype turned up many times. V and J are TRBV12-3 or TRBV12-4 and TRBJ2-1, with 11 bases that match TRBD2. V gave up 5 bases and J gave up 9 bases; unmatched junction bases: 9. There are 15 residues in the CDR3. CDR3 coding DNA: TGTGCCAGCAGTCGTAGCGGGAGGGCCACAGTTGAGCAGTTCTTC. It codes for CASSRSGRATVEQFF.

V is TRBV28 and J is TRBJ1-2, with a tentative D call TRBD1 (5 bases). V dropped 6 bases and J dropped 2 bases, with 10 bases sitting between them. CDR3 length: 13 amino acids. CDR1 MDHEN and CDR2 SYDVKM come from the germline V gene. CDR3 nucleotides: TGTGCCAGCAGGCCGGGACTCAACTATGGCTACACCTTC. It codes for CASRPGLNYGYTF.

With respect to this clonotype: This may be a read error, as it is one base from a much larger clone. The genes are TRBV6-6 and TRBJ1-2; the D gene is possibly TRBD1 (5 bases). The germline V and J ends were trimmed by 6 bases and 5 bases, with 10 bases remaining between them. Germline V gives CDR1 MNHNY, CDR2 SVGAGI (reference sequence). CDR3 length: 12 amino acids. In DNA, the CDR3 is TGTGCCAGCAGCCAGGACAATTATGGCTACACCTTC. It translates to CASSQDNYGYTF.

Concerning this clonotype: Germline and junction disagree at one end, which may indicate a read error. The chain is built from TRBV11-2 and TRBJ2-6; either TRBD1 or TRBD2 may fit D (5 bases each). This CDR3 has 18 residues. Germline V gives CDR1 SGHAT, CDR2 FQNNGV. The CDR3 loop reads CASSLPPGGGVGTNILTF. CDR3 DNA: TGTGCCAGCAGCTTACCTCCCGGTGGGGGAGTTGGGACCAACATCCTGACTTTC.

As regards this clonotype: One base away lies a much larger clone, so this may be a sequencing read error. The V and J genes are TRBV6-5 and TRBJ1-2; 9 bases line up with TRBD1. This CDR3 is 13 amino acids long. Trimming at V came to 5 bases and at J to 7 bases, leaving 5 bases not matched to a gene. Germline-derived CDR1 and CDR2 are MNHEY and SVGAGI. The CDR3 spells CASSVSDRGGYTF. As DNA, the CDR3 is TGTGCCAGCAGTGTGTCGGACAGGGGTGGCTACACCTTC.

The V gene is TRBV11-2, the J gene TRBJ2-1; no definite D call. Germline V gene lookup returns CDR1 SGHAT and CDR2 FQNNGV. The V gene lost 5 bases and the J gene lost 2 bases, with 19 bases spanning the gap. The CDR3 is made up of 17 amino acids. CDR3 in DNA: TGTGCCAGCAGCCCGAGTAGGGTAGGTTCGCCCTACAATGAGCAGTTCTTC. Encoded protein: CASSPSRVGSPYNEQFF.

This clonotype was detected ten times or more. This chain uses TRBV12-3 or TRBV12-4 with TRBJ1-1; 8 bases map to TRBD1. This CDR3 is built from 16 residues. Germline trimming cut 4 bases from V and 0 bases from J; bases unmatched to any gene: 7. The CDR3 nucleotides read TGTGCCAGCAGTTCCGGGACAGGAGGGATGAACACTGAAGCTTTCTTT. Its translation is CASSSGTGGMNTEAFF.

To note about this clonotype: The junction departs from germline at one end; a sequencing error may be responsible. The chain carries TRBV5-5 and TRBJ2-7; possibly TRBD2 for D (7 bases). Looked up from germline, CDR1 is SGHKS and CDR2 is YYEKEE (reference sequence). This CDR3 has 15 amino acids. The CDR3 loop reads CVSSLAGAMTYEQHF. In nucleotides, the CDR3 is TGTGTCAGCAGCTTGGCGGGGGCGATGACCTACGAGCAGCACTTC.

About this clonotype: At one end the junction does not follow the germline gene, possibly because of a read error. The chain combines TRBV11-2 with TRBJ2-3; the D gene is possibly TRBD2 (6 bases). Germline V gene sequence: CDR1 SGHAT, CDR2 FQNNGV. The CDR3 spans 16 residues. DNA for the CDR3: TGTGCCAGCAGCTCTGGACTATCGGGGCACACAGACACGCAGTATTTT. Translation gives CASSSGLSGHTDTQYF.

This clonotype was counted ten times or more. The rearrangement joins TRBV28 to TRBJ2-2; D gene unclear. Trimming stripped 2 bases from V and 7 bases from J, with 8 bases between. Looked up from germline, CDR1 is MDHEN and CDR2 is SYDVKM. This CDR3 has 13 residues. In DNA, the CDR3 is TGTGCCAGCAGTTTAAACCCCCTCGGGGAGCTGTTTTTT. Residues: CASSLNPLGELFF.

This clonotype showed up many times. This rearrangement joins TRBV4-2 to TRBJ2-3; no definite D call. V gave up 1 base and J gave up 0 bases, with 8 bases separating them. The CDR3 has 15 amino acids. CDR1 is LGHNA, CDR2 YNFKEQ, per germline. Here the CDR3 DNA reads TGTGCCAGCAGCCAAGGGGGATATAGCACAGATACGCAGTATTTT. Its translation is CASSQGGYSTDTQYF.

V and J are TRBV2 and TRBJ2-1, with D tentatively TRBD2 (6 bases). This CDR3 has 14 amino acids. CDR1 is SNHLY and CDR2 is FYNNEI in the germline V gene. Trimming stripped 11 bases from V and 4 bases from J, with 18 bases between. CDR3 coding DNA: TGTGCCGCCCTCGAGGGAGGAAGGTACAATGAGCAGTTCTTC. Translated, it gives CAALEGGRYNEQFF.

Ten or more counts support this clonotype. In nucleotides, the CDR3 is TGTGCCAGCAGCTTGGACGCTAACTATGGCTACACCTTC. Residues: CASSLDANYGYTF. The J gene is TRBJ1-2, the V gene TRBV5-4; unclear D gene. The CDR3 has 13 amino acids. Trimming left V 0 bases short and J 0 bases short, with 3 bases between. Per the germline V gene, CDR1 is SGHNT and CDR2 is YYREEE (reference sequence).

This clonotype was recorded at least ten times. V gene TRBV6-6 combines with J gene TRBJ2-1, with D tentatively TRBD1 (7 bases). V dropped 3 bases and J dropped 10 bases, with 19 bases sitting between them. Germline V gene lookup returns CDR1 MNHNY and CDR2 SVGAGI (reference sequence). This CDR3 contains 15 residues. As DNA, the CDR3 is TGTGCCAGCAGTTATGGGGGACAGCGGGTCATGGAGCAGTTCTTC. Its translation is CASSYGGQRVMEQFF.

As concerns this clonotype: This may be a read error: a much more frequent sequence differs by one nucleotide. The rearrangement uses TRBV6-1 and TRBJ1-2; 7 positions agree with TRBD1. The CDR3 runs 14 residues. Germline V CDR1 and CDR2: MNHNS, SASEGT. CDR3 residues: CASSGGTAIYDYTF. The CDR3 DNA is TGTGCCAGCAGTGGCGGGACAGCGATCTATGACTACACCTTC.

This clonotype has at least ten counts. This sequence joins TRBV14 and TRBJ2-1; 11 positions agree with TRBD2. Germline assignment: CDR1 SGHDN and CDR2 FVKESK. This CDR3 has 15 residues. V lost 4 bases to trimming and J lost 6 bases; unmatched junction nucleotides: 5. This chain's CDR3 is CASSLLAGVSNEQFF. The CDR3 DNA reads TGTGCCAGCAGCCTACTAGCGGGAGTATCCAATGAGCAGTTCTTC.

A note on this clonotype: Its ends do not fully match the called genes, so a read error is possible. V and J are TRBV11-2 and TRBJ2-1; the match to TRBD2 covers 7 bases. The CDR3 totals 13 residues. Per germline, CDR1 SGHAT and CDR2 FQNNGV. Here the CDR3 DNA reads TGTGCCAGCAGCTTACCAGCGGGGAATGAGCAGTCCTTC. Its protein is CASSLPAGNEQSF. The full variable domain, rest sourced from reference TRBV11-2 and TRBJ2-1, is EAGVAQSPRYKIIEKRQSVAFWCNPISGHATLYWYQQILGQGPKLLIQFQNNGVVDDSQLPKDRFSAERLKGVDSTLKIQPAKLEDSAVYLCASSLPAGNEQSFGPGTRLTVL.

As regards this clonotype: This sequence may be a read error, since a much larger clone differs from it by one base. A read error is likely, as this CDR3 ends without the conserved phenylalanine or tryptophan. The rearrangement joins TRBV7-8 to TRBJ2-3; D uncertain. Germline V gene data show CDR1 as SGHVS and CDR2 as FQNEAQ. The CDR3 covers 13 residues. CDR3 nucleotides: TGTGCTACCAGGTGGCTTAGCACAGATACGCAGTATTTG. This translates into CATRWLSTDTQYL.

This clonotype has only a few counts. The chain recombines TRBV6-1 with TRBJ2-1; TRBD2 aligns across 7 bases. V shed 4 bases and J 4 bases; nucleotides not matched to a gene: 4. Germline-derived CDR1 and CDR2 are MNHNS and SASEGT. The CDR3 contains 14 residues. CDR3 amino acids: CASSGGTKYNEQFF. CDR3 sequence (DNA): TGTGCCAGCAGTGGAGGGACTAAGTACAATGAGCAGTTCTTC.

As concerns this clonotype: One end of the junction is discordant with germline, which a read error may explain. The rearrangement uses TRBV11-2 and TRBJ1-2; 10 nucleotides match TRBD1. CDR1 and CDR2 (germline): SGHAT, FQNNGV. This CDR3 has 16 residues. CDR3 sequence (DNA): TGTGCCAGCGGTCCTCGACAGGGGGCTGGTCACTATGGCTACGCCTTC. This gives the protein CASGPRQGAGHYGYAF.

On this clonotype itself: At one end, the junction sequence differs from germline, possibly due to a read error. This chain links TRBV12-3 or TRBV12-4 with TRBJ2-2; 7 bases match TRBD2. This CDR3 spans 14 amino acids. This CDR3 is CDSSLRDYTGKLFF. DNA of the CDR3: TGTGACAGCAGTCTCCGGGACTACACTGGGAAGCTGTTTTTT.

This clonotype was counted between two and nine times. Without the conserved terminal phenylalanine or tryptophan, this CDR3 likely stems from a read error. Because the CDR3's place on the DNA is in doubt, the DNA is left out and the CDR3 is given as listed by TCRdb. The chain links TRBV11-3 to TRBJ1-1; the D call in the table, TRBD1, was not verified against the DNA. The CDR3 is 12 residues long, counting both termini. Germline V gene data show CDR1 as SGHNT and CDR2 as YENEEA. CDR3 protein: CASGLGGTDPSL.

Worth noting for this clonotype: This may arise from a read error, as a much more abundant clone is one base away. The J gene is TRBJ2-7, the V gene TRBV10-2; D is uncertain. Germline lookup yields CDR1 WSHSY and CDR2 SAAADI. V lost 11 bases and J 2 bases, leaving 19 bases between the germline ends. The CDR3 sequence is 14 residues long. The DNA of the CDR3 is TGCGCCTTCTCCCCCCAGCCGTCCGCCTACGAGCAGTACTTC. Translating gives CAFSPQPSAYEQYF.

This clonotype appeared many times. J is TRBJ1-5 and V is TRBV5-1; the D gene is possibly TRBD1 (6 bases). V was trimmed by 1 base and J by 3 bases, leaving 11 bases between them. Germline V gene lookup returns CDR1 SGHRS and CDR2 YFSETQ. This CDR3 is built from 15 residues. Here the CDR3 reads CASSLRGDYNQPQHF. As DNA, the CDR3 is TGCGCCAGCAGCTTGAGGGGGGATTACAATCAGCCCCAGCATTTT.

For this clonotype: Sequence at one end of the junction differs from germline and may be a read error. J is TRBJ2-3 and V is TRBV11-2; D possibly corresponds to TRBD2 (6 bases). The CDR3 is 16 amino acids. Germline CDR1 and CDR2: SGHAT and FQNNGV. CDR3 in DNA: TGTGTCAGCAGCCCAATGACTAGGTTTAGCACAGATACGCAGTATTTC. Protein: CVSSPMTRFSTDTQYF.

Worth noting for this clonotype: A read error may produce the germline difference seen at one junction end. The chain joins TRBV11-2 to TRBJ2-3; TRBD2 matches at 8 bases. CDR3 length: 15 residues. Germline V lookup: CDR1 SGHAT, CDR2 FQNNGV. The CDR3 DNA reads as TGTACCAGCAGCTTAGAAGGTAGCGGGGCAGATACGCAGTATTTT. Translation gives CTSSLEGSGADTQYF.

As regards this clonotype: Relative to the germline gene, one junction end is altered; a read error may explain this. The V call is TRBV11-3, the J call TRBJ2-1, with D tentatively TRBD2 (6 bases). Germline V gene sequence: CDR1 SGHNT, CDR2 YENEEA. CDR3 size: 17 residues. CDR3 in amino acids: CTSSLGGAGSFYNEQFF. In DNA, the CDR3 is TGTACCAGCAGCTTAGGCGGGGCGGGAAGCTTCTACAATGAGCAGTTCTTC.

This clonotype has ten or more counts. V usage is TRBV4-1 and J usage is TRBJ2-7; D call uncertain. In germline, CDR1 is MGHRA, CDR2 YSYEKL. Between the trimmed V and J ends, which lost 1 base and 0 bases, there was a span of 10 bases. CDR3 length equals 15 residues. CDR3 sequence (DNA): TGCGCCAGCAGCCAAGGGGCAGGCAACTCCTACGAGCAGTACTTC. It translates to CASSQGAGNSYEQYF.

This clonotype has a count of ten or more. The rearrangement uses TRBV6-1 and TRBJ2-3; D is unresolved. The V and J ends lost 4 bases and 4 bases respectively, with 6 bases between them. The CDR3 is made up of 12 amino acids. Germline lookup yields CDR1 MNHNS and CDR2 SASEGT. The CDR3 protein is CASSVGADTQYF. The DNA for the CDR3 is TGTGCCAGCAGTGTTGGTGCAGATACGCAGTATTTT.

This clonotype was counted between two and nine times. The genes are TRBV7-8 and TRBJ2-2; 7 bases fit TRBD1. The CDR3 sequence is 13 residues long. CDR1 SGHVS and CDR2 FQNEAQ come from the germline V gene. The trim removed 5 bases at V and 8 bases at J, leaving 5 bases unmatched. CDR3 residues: CASSPRQGGELFF. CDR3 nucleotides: TGTGCCAGCAGCCCTAGACAGGGAGGGGAGCTGTTTTTT.